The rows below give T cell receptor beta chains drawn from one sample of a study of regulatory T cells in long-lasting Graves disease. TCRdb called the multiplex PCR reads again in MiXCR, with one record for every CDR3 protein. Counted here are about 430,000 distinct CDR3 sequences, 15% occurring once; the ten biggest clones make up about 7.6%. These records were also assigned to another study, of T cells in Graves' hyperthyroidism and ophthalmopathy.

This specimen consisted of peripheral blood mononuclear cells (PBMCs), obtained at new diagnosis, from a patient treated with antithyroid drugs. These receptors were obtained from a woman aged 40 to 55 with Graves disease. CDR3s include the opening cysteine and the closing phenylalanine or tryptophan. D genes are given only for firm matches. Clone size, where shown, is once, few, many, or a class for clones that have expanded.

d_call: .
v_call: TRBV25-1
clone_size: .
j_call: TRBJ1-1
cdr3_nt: TGTGCCAGCAGTGAAGACACCGAGGACACTGAAGCTTTCTTT
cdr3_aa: CASSEDTEDTEAFF

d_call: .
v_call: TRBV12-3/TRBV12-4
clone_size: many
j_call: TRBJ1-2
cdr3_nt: TGTGCCAGCAGCCTCACAGGAGCTAACTATGGCTACACCTTC
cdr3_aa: CASSLTGANYGYTF

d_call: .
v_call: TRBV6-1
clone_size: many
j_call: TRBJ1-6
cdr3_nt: TGTGCCAGCAGAGTACAGAGCCATAATTCACCCCTCCACTTT
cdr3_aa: CASRVQSHNSPLHF

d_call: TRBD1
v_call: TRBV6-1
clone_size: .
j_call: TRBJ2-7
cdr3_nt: TGTGCCACAAGACAGGGGGCTTACGAGCAGTACTTC
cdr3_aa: CATRQGAYEQYF

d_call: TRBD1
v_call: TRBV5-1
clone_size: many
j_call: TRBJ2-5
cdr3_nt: TGCGCCAGCAGCTTGGGAGGGGGCGATAAACAAGAGACCCAGTACTTC
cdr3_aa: CASSLGGGDKQETQYF

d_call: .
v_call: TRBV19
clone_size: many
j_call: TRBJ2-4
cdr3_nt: TGTGCCAGTAGTATAGGTGGTCAAACCGACATTCAGTACTTC
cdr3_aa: CASSIGGQTDIQYF

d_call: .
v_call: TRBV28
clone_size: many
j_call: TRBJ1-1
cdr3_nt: TGTGCCAGCAGTTTATTTCTGAGCTTGAACACTGAAGCTTTCTTT
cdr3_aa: CASSLFLSLNTEAFF

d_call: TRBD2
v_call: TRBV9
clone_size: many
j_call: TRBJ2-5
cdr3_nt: TGTGCCAGCAGCGTTTGGGCTAGCGGAGGCCAAGAGACCCAGTACTTC
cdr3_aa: CASSVWASGGQETQYF

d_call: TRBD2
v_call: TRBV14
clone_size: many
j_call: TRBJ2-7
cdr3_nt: TGTGCCAGCAGCCAAGTCGCGGGAGGCTACGAGCAGTACTTC
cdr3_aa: CASSQVAGGYEQYF

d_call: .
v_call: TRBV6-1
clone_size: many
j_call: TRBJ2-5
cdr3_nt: TGTGCCAGCAGACGGGCCGGAGGAGGGAAAGAGACCCAGTACTTC
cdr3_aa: CASRRAGGGKETQYF

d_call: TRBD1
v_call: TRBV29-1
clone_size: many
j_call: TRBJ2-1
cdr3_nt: TGCAGCGTTGAAGTTGGACGGACAGGGCGTTTCAATGAGCAGTTCTTC
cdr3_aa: CSVEVGRTGRFNEQFF

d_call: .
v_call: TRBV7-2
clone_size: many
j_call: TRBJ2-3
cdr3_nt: TGTGCCAGCAGTCAAAGGGTAGATACGCAGTATTTT
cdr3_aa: CASSQRVDTQYF

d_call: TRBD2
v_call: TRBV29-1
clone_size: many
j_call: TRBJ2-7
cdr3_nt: TGCAGCGTTGTCCGGGGACTAGCGGGAGCCTACGAGCAGTACTTC
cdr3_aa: CSVVRGLAGAYEQYF

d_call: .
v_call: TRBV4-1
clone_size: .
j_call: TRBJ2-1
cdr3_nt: TGCGCCAGCAGCCGGGGGCGGGGAGACCACAATGAGCAGTTCTTC
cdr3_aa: CASSRGRGDHNEQFF

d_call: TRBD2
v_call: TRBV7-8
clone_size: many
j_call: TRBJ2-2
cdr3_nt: TGTGCCAGCATCTCACCTCGGACTAGCCCGAACACCGGGGAGCTGTTTTTT
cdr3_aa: CASISPRTSPNTGELFF

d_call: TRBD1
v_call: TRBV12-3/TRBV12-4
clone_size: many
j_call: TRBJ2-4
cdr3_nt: TGTGCCAGCAGCTTCCGGACAGGGGGCGCGGGATTGGAGGACATTCAGTACTTC
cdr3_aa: CASSFRTGGAGLEDIQYF

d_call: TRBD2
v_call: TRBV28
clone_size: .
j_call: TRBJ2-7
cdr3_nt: TGTGCCAGCAGTTTATCCCCTAGCGGGGCCTACGAGCAGTACTTC
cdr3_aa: CASSLSPSGAYEQYF

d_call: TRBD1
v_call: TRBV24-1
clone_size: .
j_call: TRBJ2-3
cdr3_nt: TGTGCCACCAGACCGGGACAGGGGGCTGATACGCAGTATTTT
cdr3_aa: CATRPGQGADTQYF

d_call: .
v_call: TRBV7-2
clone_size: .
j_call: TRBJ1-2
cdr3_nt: TGTGCCAGCAGCTTAGTCTTTTCAGGCTTCTATGGCTACACCTTC
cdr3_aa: CASSLVFSGFYGYTF

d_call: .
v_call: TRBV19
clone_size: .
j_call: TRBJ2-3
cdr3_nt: TGTGCCAGTAGTCCCTCCCCTTTGGGGAGCACAGATACGCAGTATTTT
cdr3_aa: CASSPSPLGSTDTQYF

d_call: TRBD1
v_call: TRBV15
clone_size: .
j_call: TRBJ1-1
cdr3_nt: TGTGCCACCAGCAGAGCGAGACAGGGCAACACTGAAGCTTTCTTT
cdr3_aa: CATSRARQGNTEAFF

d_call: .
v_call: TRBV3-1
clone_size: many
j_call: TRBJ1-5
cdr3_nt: TGTGCCAGCAGCCAAGGAGGGAATCAGCCCCAGCATTTT
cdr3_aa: CASSQGGNQPQHF

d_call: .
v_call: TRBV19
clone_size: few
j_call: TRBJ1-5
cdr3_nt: TGTGCCAGCGGGGCTTTCAATCAGCCCCAGCATTTT
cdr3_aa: CASGAFNQPQHF

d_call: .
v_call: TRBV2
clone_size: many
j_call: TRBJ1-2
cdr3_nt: TGTGCCAGCAGCGTACAGGGTAACTATGGCTACACCTTC
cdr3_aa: CASSVQGNYGYTF

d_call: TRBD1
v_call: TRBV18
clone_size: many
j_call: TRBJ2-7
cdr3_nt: TGTGCCAGCAGCCCGGGGACAGTTTCCTACGAGCAGTACTTC
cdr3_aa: CASSPGTVSYEQYF

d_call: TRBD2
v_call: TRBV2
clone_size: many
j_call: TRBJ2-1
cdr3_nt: TGTGCCAGCACTAGCGGGAGCTATGGTGAGCAGTTCTTC
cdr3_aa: CASTSGSYGEQFF